These 4 T cell receptor beta chains originate from one sample sequenced in a study of control samples from healthy donors and cancer patients. Data came from immunoSEQ multiplex PCR; TCRdb stores just in-frame clones and leaves some out. This sample carries about 140,000 clones, about 90% of them seen once, and the ten largest clones take 5.5% to 9%. The material sequenced was blood. These receptor sequences come from a man aged 18 to 30 in good health.

V is TRBV6-2 or TRBV6-3 and J is TRBJ2-2; D is ambiguous. Germline CDR1 MNHEY, CDR2 SVGEGT. The CDR3 spans 14 residues. Trimming cost V 2 bases and J 4 bases, with 8 bases left between them. The CDR3, as DNA: TGTGCCAGCAGTTACAGGGATTCCACCGGGGAGCTGTTTTTT. Amino acids: CASSYRDSTGELFF.

Here the CDR3 DNA reads TGCGCCAGCAACCGAGATTTGAACACTGAAGCTTTCTTT. Residues: CASNRDLNTEAFF. V is TRBV10-2 and J is TRBJ1-1; D is ambiguous. The CDR3 has 13 residues. V shed 7 bases and J shed 0 bases, with 9 bases lying between them. Germline loops: CDR1 WSHSY, CDR2 SAAADI.

The chain carries TRBV5-6 and TRBJ1-2; possibly TRBD1 for D (5 bases). CDR1 SGHDT and CDR2 YYEEEE come from the germline V gene. V was clipped by 1 base and J by 8 bases, with 15 bases between them. The CDR3 covers 14 residues. Here the CDR3 reads CASSLPGAGRGYTF. CDR3 DNA sequence: TGTGCCAGCAGCTTGCCCGGGGCAGGGAGGGGCTACACCTTC. The complete variable domain, with remaining parts taken from reference TRBV5-6 and TRBJ1-2, reads DAGVTQSPTHLIKTRGQQVTLRCSPKSGHDTVSWYQQALGQGPQFIFQYYEEEERQRGNFPDRFSGHQFPNYSSELNVNALLLGDSALYLCASSLPGAGRGYTFGSGTRLTVV.

V is TRBV5-5 and J is TRBJ1-5; 11 bases are shared with TRBD1. Trimming at V came to 3 bases and at J to 4 bases, leaving 3 bases not matched to a gene. The length of the CDR3 is 15 residues. Germline V CDR1 and CDR2: SGHKS, YYEKEE (reference sequence). CDR3 amino acids: CASSWGTGGNQPQHF. The CDR3 DNA is TGTGCCAGCAGCTGGGGGACAGGGGGAAATCAGCCCCAGCATTTT.